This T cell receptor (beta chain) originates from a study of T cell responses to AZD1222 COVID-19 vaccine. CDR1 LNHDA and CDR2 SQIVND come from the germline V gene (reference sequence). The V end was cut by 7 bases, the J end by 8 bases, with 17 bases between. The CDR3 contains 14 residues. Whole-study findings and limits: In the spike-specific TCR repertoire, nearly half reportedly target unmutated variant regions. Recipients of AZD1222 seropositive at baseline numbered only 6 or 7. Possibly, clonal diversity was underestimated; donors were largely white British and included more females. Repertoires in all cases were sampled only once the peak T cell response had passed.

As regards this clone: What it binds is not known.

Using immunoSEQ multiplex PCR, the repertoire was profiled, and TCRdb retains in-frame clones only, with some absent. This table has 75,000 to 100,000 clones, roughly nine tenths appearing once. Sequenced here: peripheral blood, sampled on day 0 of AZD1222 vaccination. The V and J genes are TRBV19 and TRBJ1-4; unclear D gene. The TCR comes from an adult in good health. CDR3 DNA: TGTGCCAGTACCGATCGGGTATTTGGCGAAAAACTGTTTTTT. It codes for CASTDRVFGEKLFF.